Following are 22 T cell receptor beta chains from one sample sequenced in a study of OX40 agonist ivuxolimab in advanced cancers. TCRdb keeps only in-frame clones here, not all; method: immunoSEQ multiplex PCR. This table has tens of thousands of clones, around 93% appearing once. The source was CD4+ or CD8+ T cells sorted from blood, collected in a trial of the OX40 agonist ivuxolimab. The source is an adult with an advanced solid tumor such as melanoma, head and neck, liver or kidney cancer.

This rearrangement joins TRBV7-6 to TRBJ2-7; 7 positions match TRBD1. The germline V gene has CDR1 SGHVS and CDR2 FNYEAQ. Germline trimming cut 1 base from V and 5 bases from J; bases unmatched to any gene: 11. The CDR3 runs to 16 residues. The CDR3 DNA is TGTGCCAGCAGCTTAGAGGCACAGGGGATCTATGACGAGCAGTACTTC. Translating gives CASSLEAQGIYDEQYF.

J is TRBJ2-3 and V is TRBV6-5; D remains unclear. This CDR3 is 15 amino acids long. Trimming pared 0 bases from V and 6 bases from J, leaving 13 bases between. Germline CDR1 is MNHEY and CDR2 is SVGAGI. Written as DNA, the CDR3 is TGTGCCAGCAGTTACTCGATGGGGTGGGCGGATACGCAGTATTTT. It specifies CASSYSMGWADTQYF.

This chain uses TRBV9 with TRBJ2-1; TRBD2 matches at 8 bases. Per germline, CDR1 SGDLS and CDR2 YYNGEE. This CDR3 spans 16 amino acids. The V segment lost 0 bases and the J segment 1 base; nucleotides outside the gene matches: 3. In DNA form, the CDR3 reads TGTGCCAGCAGCGTAGAAGTAGCGGGGTCCTACAATGAGCAGTTCTTC. It translates to CASSVEVAGSYNEQFF.

The chain links TRBV10-3 to TRBJ2-1, with D unclear. The germline V gene has CDR1 ENHRY and CDR2 SYGVKD. V dropped 1 base and J dropped 0 bases, with 13 bases sitting between them. The CDR3 totals 17 residues. The CDR3 coding sequence is TGTGCCATCAGTGAGTTGTGGGGTTCTAGCTCCTACAATGAGCAGTTCTTC. This gives the protein CAISELWGSSSYNEQFF.

The J gene is TRBJ2-1, the V gene TRBV9; 7 nucleotides match TRBD2. Trimming cost V 3 bases and J 8 bases; bases outside gene matches: 8. CDR1 SGDLS and CDR2 YYNGEE come from the germline V gene. This CDR3 contains 14 residues. DNA for the CDR3: TGTGCCAGCAGCGACGGCGGGAGAGGCGATGAGCAGTTCTTC. Its protein product is CASSDGGRGDEQFF.

The rearrangement uses TRBV5-6 and TRBJ1-2; 8 bases align to TRBD1. The length of the CDR3 is 15 residues. Trimming at V came to 0 bases and at J to 3 bases, leaving 4 bases not matched to a gene. CDR1 SGHDT and CDR2 YYEEEE come from the germline V gene. The CDR3 region is CASSLAGQGDYGYTF. CDR3 bases: TGTGCCAGCAGCTTGGCTGGACAGGGAGACTATGGCTACACCTTC.

J is TRBJ1-1 and V is TRBV6-6; D not resolved. Trimming pared 0 bases from V and 7 bases from J, leaving 12 bases between. The CDR3 consists of 14 residues. Germline V gives CDR1 MNHNY, CDR2 SVGAGI (reference sequence). The DNA for the CDR3 is TGTGCCAGCAGTTACTCGGCTGAGAGTAGTGAAGCTTTCTTT. Translating gives CASSYSAESSEAFF.

The gene calls are TRBV11-2 and TRBJ1-2; maybe TRBD1 (6 bases). This CDR3 contains 14 residues. The germline V gene encodes CDR1 SGHAT and CDR2 FQNNGV. Trimming cost V 4 bases and J 3 bases, with 12 bases left between them. The CDR3 nucleotides read TGTGCCAGCAGCTCACAGGGACACCACTATGGCTACACCTTC. Translated: CASSSQGHHYGYTF.

In the case of this clone: An end of the junction does not agree with germline; a read error may underlie this. The chain has TRBV7-7 and TRBJ2-1, with TRBD2 identical over 8 bases. The CDR3 is 14 residues long. Germline V gene data show CDR1 as SSHAT and CDR2 as FNYEAQ (reference sequence). Here the CDR3 reads CASSSSGSYNEQFF. CDR3 coding DNA: TGTGCTAGCAGCTCTAGCGGGTCCTACAATGAGCAGTTCTTC.

The rearrangement links TRBV5-8 to TRBJ1-2, with a possible D match to TRBD1 (6 bases). CDR3 length: 15 amino acids. V was cut by 2 bases and J by 3 bases, with 14 bases left in between. CDR1 is SGHTS, CDR2 YDEGEE, per germline. The CDR3 sequence: CASSLQGALYYGYTF. CDR3 sequence (DNA): TGTGCCAGCAGCTTACAGGGTGCCCTATACTATGGCTACACCTTC.

V is TRBV5-8 and J is TRBJ1-2, with 7 positions matching TRBD1. CDR1 and CDR2 from the germline V gene are SGHTS and YDEGEE. The CDR3 loop spans 14 amino acids. With 4 bases clipped from V and 10 bases from J, the junction kept 13 bases outside the gene matches. The CDR3 loop reads CASSLFGQDLDYTF. The DNA for the CDR3 is TGTGCCAGCAGCCTTTTTGGACAGGACTTGGACTACACCTTC.

Regarding this clone: At one end, the junction sequence differs from germline, possibly due to a read error. The chain combines TRBV11-3 with TRBJ2-4; D unresolved. Germline CDR1 SGHNT, CDR2 YENEEA. This CDR3 spans 11 amino acids. The CDR3 loop reads CASSLGELRDF. The CDR3, as DNA: TGTGCCAGCAGCTTGGGTGAACTGAGAGACTTC.

V usage is TRBV10-2 and J usage is TRBJ2-7; no definite D call. Trimming removed 3 bases at V and 6 bases at J, with 6 bases between. The CDR3 is 11 residues long. Germline assignment: CDR1 WSHSY and CDR2 SAAADI. The CDR3, as DNA: TGCGCCAGCAGTGATAGTGGCGAGCAGTACTTC. It specifies CASSDSGEQYF.

The chain links TRBV7-2 to TRBJ2-2; D could derive from TRBD1 or TRBD2 (5 bases each). With 3 bases removed from V and 3 bases from J, the gap between germline ends came to 17 bases. Germline CDR1 and CDR2: SGHTA and FQGNSA. This CDR3 region has 17 residues. CDR3 in DNA: TGTGCCAGCAGCTTTGAGAGGGACGTTTTTTACACCGGGGAGCTGTTTTTT. It is translated as CASSFERDVFYTGELFF.

This chain connects TRBV30 to TRBJ2-1; TRBD1 agrees at 8 bases. Germline CDR1 is GTSNPN and CDR2 is SVGIG (reference sequence). The CDR3 is made up of 13 amino acids. V gave up 2 bases and J gave up 9 bases; unmatched junction bases: 6. The CDR3 loop is CAWSWTGYGEQFF. For the CDR3, the DNA is TGTGCCTGGAGTTGGACAGGGTACGGTGAGCAGTTCTTC.

The chain links TRBV5-6 to TRBJ2-7; D is uncertain. Germline lookup yields CDR1 SGHDT and CDR2 YYEEEE. CDR3 size: 14 residues. V lost 1 base, J lost 2 bases, and 10 bases lay in between. Written as DNA, the CDR3 is TGTGCCAGCAGCTTGAGCCCAGTCACCTACGAGCAGTACTTC. It translates to CASSLSPVTYEQYF.

V gene TRBV29-1 combines with J gene TRBJ2-1, with D perhaps assigned TRBD1 or TRBD2 (6 bases each). Looked up from germline, CDR1 is SQVTM and CDR2 is ANQGSEA. This CDR3 has 16 residues. V was trimmed by 6 bases and J by 1 base, leaving 19 bases between them. CDR3 DNA: TGCAGCGTCCGCCTCCGGGGGCAGGGGTCCTACAATGAGCAGTTCTTC. The encoded protein is CSVRLRGQGSYNEQFF.

The chain has TRBV7-9 and TRBJ1-1; 7 nucleotides line up with TRBD1. The CDR3 spans 14 residues. Trimming removed 1 base from V and 8 bases from J; junction bases left unmatched: 7. Germline CDR1 is SEHNR and CDR2 is FQNEAQ (reference sequence). In DNA, the CDR3 is TGTGCCAGCAGCTTAGTGCGGACAGGACCCGAAGCTTTCTTT. It encodes CASSLVRTGPEAFF.

The CDR3 spells CASSGNLGDTQYF. The CDR3 DNA sequence: TGTGCCAGCAGCGGAAACCTGGGGGATACGCAGTATTTT. The chain has TRBV9 and TRBJ2-3, with no clear D. Trimming pared 3 bases from V and 6 bases from J, leaving 11 bases between. This CDR3 contains 13 residues. CDR1 and CDR2 (germline): SGDLS, YYNGEE.

V usage is TRBV4-3 and J usage is TRBJ2-7; 9 bases are shared with TRBD2. CDR3 length: 15 residues. Unmatched junction bases numbered 2, after V lost 1 base and J lost 1 base. From germline, CDR1 is LGHNA and CDR2 YSLEER. CDR3: CASSQGTSASYEQYF. CDR3 nucleotides: TGCGCCAGCAGCCAAGGGACTAGCGCGTCCTACGAGCAGTACTTC.

Worth noting for this clone: The sample holds other DNA sequences that translate to the same CDR3. The chain recombines TRBV27 with TRBJ2-2, with D perhaps TRBD2 (5 bases). Germline assignment: CDR1 MNHEY and CDR2 SMNVEV (reference sequence). Trimming left V 3 bases short and J 6 bases short, with 5 bases between. The CDR3 length is 12 residues. The CDR3: CASSLRAGELFF. CDR3 DNA sequence: TGTGCCAGCAGTTTGAGGGCCGGGGAGCTGTTTTTT.

The genes are TRBV9 and TRBJ2-7; D gene ambiguous. In germline, CDR1 is SGDLS, CDR2 YYNGEE. Between the trimmed V and J ends, which lost 1 base and 2 bases, there was a span of 16 bases. The CDR3 contains 16 residues. The CDR3 region has the DNA TGTGCCAGCAGCGTATCACCGACTGGCTGGGCCTACGAGCAGTACTTC. This encodes CASSVSPTGWAYEQYF.